The entry below describes one T cell receptor (beta chain). The antigen is undetermined. Generated by immunoSEQ multiplex PCR, the TCRdb table keeps only in-frame clones and is missing some. The sample holds 45,000 or so clones, roughly 90% seen once. This sample was included in a study of OX40 agonist ivuxolimab in advanced cancers. Study as a whole: Treatment of patients was with ivuxolimab, an agonistic anti-OX40 (CD134) antibody. Every patient in dose escalation had hepatocellular carcinoma, melanoma, renal cell or head and neck cancer. Study results and caveats: Clonal expansion by week 6 occurred in CD4+ and CD8+ blood T cells (at 0.1 to 3.0 mg/kg).

V lost 0 bases and J lost 3, with 18 bases in between. The CDR3 length is 17 residues. CDR1 is LNHNV, CDR2 YYDKDF, per germline (reference sequence). The source is an adult with an advanced solid tumor such as melanoma, head and neck, liver or kidney cancer. The chain carries TRBV15 and TRBJ2-7, with D possibly TRBD2 on 6 matching bases. This sample comprised CD4+ or CD8+ T cells sorted from blood, obtained in a trial of the OX40 agonist ivuxolimab. CDR3 nucleotide sequence: TGTGCCACCAGCAGAGAGGTTGGGCGCGGGGAGAACTACGAGCAGTACTTC. Translating gives CATSREVGRGENYEQYF.